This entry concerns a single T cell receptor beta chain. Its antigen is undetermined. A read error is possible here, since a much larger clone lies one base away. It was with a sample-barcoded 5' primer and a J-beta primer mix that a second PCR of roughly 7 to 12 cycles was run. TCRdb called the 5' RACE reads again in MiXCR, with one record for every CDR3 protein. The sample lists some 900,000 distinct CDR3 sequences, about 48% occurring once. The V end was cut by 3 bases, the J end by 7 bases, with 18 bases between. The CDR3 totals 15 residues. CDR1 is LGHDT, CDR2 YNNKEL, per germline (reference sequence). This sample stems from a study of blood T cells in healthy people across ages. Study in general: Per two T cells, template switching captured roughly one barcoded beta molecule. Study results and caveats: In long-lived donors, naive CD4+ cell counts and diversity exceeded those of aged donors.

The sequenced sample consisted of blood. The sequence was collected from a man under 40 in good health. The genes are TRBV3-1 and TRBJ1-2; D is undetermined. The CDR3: CASSQAGVAMGGYTF. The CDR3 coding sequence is TGTGCCAGCAGCCAGGCTGGAGTGGCCATGGGTGGCTACACCTTC.